Below are 10 T cell receptor beta chains sequenced from a single sample in a study of T cell responses to AZD1222 COVID-19 vaccine. Sequencing was performed with immunoSEQ multiplex PCR; in TCRdb, only in-frame clones are kept and a portion is missing. The sample holds roughly 180,000 clones, roughly nine tenths seen once. Material: peripheral blood, obtained 28 days after the second AZD1222 dose. Receptors originate from an adult who received the AZD1222 COVID-19 vaccine.

The chain has TRBV10-3 and TRBJ2-7; possibly TRBD1 for D (6 bases). Between the trimmed V and J ends, which lost 4 bases and 6 bases, there was a span of 10 bases. CDR1 is ENHRY, CDR2 SYGVKD, per germline. The CDR3 totals 12 residues. Written as DNA, the CDR3 is TGTGCCATCAGTGGGGACACGGTCGAGCAGTACTTC. This sequence encodes CAISGDTVEQYF.

The V and J genes are TRBV7-2 and TRBJ1-2; D might be TRBD1 (6 bases). CDR3 size: 16 residues. Germline V lookup: CDR1 SGHTA, CDR2 FQGNSA. V lost 4 bases, J lost 5 bases, and 20 bases lay in between. Here the CDR3 DNA reads TGTGCCAGCAGCTCTCTACCAGACAGGATCGGGTATGGCTACACCTTC. This gives the protein CASSSLPDRIGYGYTF.

This chain links TRBV5-8 with TRBJ1-1; D possibly corresponds to TRBD1 (6 bases). CDR1 is SGHTS and CDR2 is YDEGEE in the germline V gene. The CDR3 loop spans 16 amino acids. V shed 4 bases and J shed 6 bases, with 22 bases lying between them. CDR3 coding DNA: TGTGCCAGCAGCCCTAATCCGGGGGGGCGCATTCCTGAAGCTTTCTTT. Its protein product is CASSPNPGGRIPEAFF.

This rearrangement joins TRBV19 to TRBJ2-1; unclear D gene. The germline V gene encodes CDR1 LNHDA and CDR2 SQIVND (reference sequence). Trimming pared 3 bases from V and 9 bases from J, leaving 9 bases between. This CDR3 is 12 amino acids long. The CDR3 spells CASSIGWGEQFF. CDR3 sequence (DNA): TGTGCCAGTAGTATTGGATGGGGTGAGCAGTTCTTC.

This clone appeared once. The chain recombines TRBV6-5 with TRBJ2-7; D call uncertain. The germline V and J ends were trimmed by 7 bases and 5 bases, with 15 bases remaining between them. This CDR3 has 13 residues. The germline gives CDR1 MNHEY, CDR2 SVGAGI. The CDR3 DNA sequence: TGTGCCAGCACCCTGGGAAGAATGAACGAGCAGTACTTC. The encoded protein is CASTLGRMNEQYF.

This clone has a single count. The J gene is TRBJ2-2, the V gene TRBV29-1, with D possibly being TRBD1 or TRBD2 (7 bases each). The ends were cut back, 7 bases at V and 6 bases at J, with 18 bases in the middle. Germline-derived CDR1 and CDR2 are SQVTM and ANQGSEA. This CDR3 comprises 14 residues. DNA for the CDR3: TGCAGCGCTCACTTACAGGGGAGGGCCGGGGAGCTGTTTTTT. This translates into CSAHLQGRAGELFF.

The rearrangement uses TRBV6-1 and TRBJ2-7; D possibly uses TRBD1 or TRBD2 (5 bases each). Germline loops: CDR1 MNHNS, CDR2 SASEGT. CDR3 size: 12 residues. With 7 bases removed from V and 3 bases from J, the gap between germline ends came to 10 bases. CDR3 loop: CASTGPNYEQYF. CDR3 in DNA: TGTGCCAGCACGGGACCGAACTACGAGCAGTACTTC.

The J gene is TRBJ1-3, the V gene TRBV5-1; 11 bases agree with TRBD1. V lost 0 bases and J lost 0; bases outside the gene matches: 2. CDR1 is SGHRS, CDR2 YFSETQ, per germline. This CDR3 is 17 amino acids long. CDR3 coding DNA: TGCGCCAGCAGCTTGGCCGGGACAGGGGGCTCTGGAAACACCATATATTTT. It translates to CASSLAGTGGSGNTIYF. Complete variable domain (other parts from reference TRBV5-1 and TRBJ1-3): KAGVTQTPRYLIKTRGQQVTLSCSPISGHRSVSWYQQTPGQGLQFLFEYFSETQRNKGNFPGRFSGRQFSNSRSEMNVSTLELGDSALYLCASSLAGTGGSGNTIYFGEGSWLTVV.

The rearrangement uses TRBV12-5 and TRBJ2-2; 9 bases match TRBD1. The CDR3 spans 17 residues. V lost 3 bases and J lost 3; bases outside the gene matches: 8. The germline V gene encodes CDR1 LGHNT and CDR2 FRNRAP. CDR3 in amino acids: CASGLGRGTGYTGELFF. The DNA for the CDR3 is TGTGCTAGTGGTTTAGGGAGAGGGACAGGGTACACCGGGGAGCTGTTTTTT.

The gene calls are TRBV18 and TRBJ2-1; 11 positions match TRBD1. CDR1 and CDR2 (germline): KGHSH, LQKENI. The ends lost 3 bases at V and 10 bases at J; junction bases unmatched: 8. The CDR3 covers 15 residues. The CDR3 sequence: CASSPRTGGSEEQFF. The CDR3 DNA reads TGTGCCAGCTCACCCAGGACAGGGGGCTCGGAGGAGCAGTTCTTC.